This TCR beta chain was captured in a study of blood T cell repertoires in COVID-19. The cohort comprised adults aged 18 to 89 years residing in around 25 US areas. Researchers sorted participants into cohorts using their self-reported clinical history. The ends lost 1 base at V and 2 bases at J; junction bases unmatched: 2. This CDR3 spans 16 amino acids. Germline CDR1 is KGHSH and CDR2 is LQKENI. Sequencing was performed with immunoSEQ multiplex PCR; in TCRdb, only in-frame clones are kept and a portion is missing. Here the sample spans about 130,000 clones, roughly 80% being singletons. The clonotype comes from a man in his fifties who had recovered from COVID-19. What was sequenced was PBMCs or T cells enriched from blood (not recorded which). The chain joins TRBV18 to TRBJ2-1; 10 nucleotides match TRBD1. The CDR3 loop is CASSPLGQGAYNEQFF. CDR3 in DNA: TGTGCCAGCTCACCACTCGGACAGGGGGCCTACAATGAGCAGTTCTTC.